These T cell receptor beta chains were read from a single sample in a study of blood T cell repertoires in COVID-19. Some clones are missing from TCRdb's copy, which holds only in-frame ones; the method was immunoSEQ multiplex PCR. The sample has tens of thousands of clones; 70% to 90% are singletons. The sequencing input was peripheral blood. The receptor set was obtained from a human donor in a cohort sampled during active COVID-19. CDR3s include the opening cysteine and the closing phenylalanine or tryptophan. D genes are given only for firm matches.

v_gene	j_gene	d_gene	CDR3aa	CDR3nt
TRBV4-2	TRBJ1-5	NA	CASSQGSGSNQPQHF	TGTGCCAGCAGCCAAGGCTCAGGGAGCAATCAGCCCCAGCATTTT
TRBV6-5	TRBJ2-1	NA	CASRPPRGRGEQFF	TGTGCCAGCAGGCCGCCACGCGGGCGCGGTGAGCAGTTCTTC
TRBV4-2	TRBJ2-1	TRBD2	CASSHLLAGGPNEQFF	TGTGCCAGCAGCCATTTACTAGCGGGGGGGCCCAATGAGCAGTTCTTC
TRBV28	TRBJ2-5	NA	CASRGSQETQYF	TGTGCCAGCAGGGGCAGCCAAGAGACCCAGTACTTC
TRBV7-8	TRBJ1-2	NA	CASSPPIGGGYTF	TGTGCCAGCAGCCCACCCATCGGTGGTGGCTACACCTTC
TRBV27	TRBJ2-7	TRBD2	CASSPTSGRASEQYF	TGTGCCAGCAGTCCAACTAGCGGGAGGGCCAGCGAGCAGTACTTC
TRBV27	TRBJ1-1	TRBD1	CASRTGQGDTEAFF	TGTGCCAGCCGGACGGGACAGGGGGATACTGAAGCTTTCTTT
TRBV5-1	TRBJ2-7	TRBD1	CASSRETGTGGGEQYF	TGCGCCAGCAGCCGCGAGACCGGGACAGGGGGCGGCGAGCAGTACTTC
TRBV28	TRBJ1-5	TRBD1	CASSSGQGGYSNQPQHF	TGTGCCAGCAGCTCCGGACAGGGAGGGTATAGCAATCAGCCCCAGCATTTT
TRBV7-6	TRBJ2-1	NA	CASSSFSLGNEQFF	TGTGCCAGCAGCTCCTTTAGCCTGGGCAATGAGCAGTTCTTC
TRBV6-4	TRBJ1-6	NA	CASKGPDYNSPLHF	TGTGCCAGCAAGGGGCCGGACTATAATTCACCCCTCCACTTT
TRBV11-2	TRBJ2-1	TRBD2	CASSSGLVWNEQFF	TGTGCCAGCAGCTCGGGACTAGTTTGGAATGAGCAGTTCTTC
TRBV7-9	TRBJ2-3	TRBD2	CASSAPSGGLSTDTQYF	TGTGCCAGCAGCGCCCCTAGCGGGGGCCTGAGCACAGATACGCAGTATTTT
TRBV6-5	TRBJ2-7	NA	CASSPRRVLTYEQYF	TGTGCCAGCTCACCTAGGCGGGTACTCACCTACGAGCAGTACTTC